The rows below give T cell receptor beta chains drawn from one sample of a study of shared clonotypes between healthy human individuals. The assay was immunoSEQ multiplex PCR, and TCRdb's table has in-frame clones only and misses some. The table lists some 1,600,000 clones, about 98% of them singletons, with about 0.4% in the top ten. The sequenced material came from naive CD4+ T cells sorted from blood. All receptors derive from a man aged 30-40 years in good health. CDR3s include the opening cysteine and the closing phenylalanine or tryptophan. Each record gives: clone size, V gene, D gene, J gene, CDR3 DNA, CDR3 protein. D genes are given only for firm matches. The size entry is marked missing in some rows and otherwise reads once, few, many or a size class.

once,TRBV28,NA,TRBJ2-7,TGTGCCAGCAGTTTATCGGCCTACGAGCAGTACTTC,CASSLSAYEQYF
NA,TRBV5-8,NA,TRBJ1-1,TGTGCCAGCAGCTTGGAACCCGGGGGGGACACTGAAGCTTTCTTT,CASSLEPGGDTEAFF
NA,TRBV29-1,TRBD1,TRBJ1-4,TGCAGCGGGGGGACAGCCAATGAAAAACTGTTTTTT,CSGGTANEKLFF
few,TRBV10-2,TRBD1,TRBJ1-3,TGCGCCAGCAGCGGACAGGGTCGAGGAAACACCATATATTTT,CASSGQGRGNTIYF
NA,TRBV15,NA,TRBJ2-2,TGTGCCACCAGCAGCGCCGTCCAGCGCACCGGGGAGCTGTTTTTT,CATSSAVQRTGELFF
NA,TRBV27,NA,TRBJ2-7,TGTGCCAGCAGTCATCACAGGGCTAAGGGGTCCTACGAGCAGTACTTC,CASSHHRAKGSYEQYF
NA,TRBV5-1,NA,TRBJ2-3,TGCGCCAGCAGCCGTGCGGGTTGGACAGATACGCAGTATTTT,CASSRAGWTDTQYF
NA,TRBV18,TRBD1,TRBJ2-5,TGTGCCAGCTCGCGTACAGGGGGCTGGGAGACCCAGTACTTC,CASSRTGGWETQYF
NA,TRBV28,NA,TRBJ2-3,TGTGCCAGCTGGGACTGGTATAGCACAGATACGCAGTATTTT,CASWDWYSTDTQYF
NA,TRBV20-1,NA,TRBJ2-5,TGCAGTGCTAGAGTTAGAGAGACCCAGTACTTC,CSARVRETQYF
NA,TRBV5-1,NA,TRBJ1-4,TGCGCCAGCAGCCCGGACACCTCCAACGGAAAACTGTTTTTT,CASSPDTSNGKLFF
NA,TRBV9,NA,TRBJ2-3,TGTGCCAGCAGCGTACGGGGGATTACAGATACGCAGTATTTT,CASSVRGITDTQYF
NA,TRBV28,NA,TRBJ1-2,TGTGCCAGCAGTTTAAGGAGGAAGGGCTACACCTTC,CASSLRRKGYTF
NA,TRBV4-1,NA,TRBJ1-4,TGCGCCAGCAGCCAACACCCTCATGCAACTAATGAAAAACTGTTTTTT,CASSQHPHATNEKLFF
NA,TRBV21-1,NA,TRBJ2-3,TGTGCCAGCAGCAAATTGGCGCCATTGGGCGGGACGATCAAGAACACAGATACGCAGTATTTT,CASSKLAPLGGTIKNTDTQYF
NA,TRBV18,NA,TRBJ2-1,TGTGCCAGCTCACCAAATTTGGGGGGTTACAATGAGCAGTTCTTC,CASSPNLGGYNEQFF
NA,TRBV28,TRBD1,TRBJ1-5,TGTGCCAGCGTTAGGGGGCTAGGCAATCAGCCCCAGCATTTT,CASVRGLGNQPQHF
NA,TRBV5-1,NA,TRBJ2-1,TGCGCCAGCAGCTTGTTCACAGGGAGGATCGATGAGCAGTTCTTC,CASSLFTGRIDEQFF
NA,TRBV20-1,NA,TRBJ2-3,TGCAGTGCTGGGGGAGATACGCAGTATTTT,CSAGGDTQYF
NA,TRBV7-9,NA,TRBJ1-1,TGTGCCAGCAGCGAGCGATCCACTGAAGCTTTCTTT,CASSERSTEAFF
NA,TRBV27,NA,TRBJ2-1,TGTGCCAGCAGCGTGGACTCTCATGAGCAGTTCTTC,CASSVDSHEQFF
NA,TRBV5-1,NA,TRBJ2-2,TGCGCCAGCTACAATCCACGGGCCTACACCGGGGAGCTGTTTTTT,CASYNPRAYTGELFF
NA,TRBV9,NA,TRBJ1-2,TGTGCCAGCAGCGGAGCCGACGGTAACTATGGCTACACCTTC,CASSGADGNYGYTF
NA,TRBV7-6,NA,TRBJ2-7,TGTGCCAGCAGCTTAGATATAACGGACTCCCTCCCCTACGAGCAGTACTTC,CASSLDITDSLPYEQYF
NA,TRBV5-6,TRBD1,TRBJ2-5,TGTGCCAGCAGCTGGGACAGGGGTGGGGAGACCCAGTACTTC,CASSWDRGGETQYF
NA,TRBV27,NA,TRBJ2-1,TGTGCCAGCAATTACCAGAGCTCCTACAATGAGCAGTTCTTC,CASNYQSSYNEQFF
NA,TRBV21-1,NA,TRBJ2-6,TGTGCCAGCAGCAAAGTGACTGGCAGGGGTGCGTCTGGGGCCAACGTCCTGACTTTC,CASSKVTGRGASGANVLTF
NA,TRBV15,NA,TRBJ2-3,TGTGCCACCAGCAGGGACCTAACAGATACGCAGTATTTT,CATSRDLTDTQYF
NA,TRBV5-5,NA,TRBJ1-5,TGTGCCAGCAGCCCCACGGATGTTGGTGGGACCCAGCATTTT,CASSPTDVGGTQHF
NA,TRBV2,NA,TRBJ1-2,TGTGCCAGCAGGGAGGGTCCCAACTATGGCTACACCTTC,CASREGPNYGYTF
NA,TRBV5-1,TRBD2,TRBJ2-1,TGCGCCAGCAGCTTGGTTAGCGGGAGTTTTAATGAGCAGTTCTTC,CASSLVSGSFNEQFF
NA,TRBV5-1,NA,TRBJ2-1,TGCGCCAGCAGCTTGGTCGGGGAACGCTACAATGAGCAGTTCTTC,CASSLVGERYNEQFF
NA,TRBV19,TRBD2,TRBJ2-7,TGTGCCAGTAGTACCCCAGGGAGGGACGAGCAGTACTTC,CASSTPGRDEQYF
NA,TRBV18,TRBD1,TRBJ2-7,TGTGCCACTTCGGGACAGGAGAACGAGCAGTACTTC,CATSGQENEQYF
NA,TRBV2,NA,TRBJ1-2,TGTGCCAGCGAGTCAGTAACAGGTTTCTTTGGCTACACCTTC,CASESVTGFFGYTF
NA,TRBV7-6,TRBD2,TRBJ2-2,TGTGCCAGCAGCTTAGGGGCGGGGGGCGGAGCGAACACCGGGGAGCTGTTTTTT,CASSLGAGGGANTGELFF
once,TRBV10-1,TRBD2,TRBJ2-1,TGCGCCAGCAGTGAGGGCGGGAGGTTGGATGAGCAGTTCTTC,CASSEGGRLDEQFF
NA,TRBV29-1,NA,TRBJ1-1,TGCAGCGTTGAAGTGAAGCGGGGTAGCACTGAAGCTTTCTTT,CSVEVKRGSTEAFF
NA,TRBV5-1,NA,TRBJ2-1,TGCGCCAGCAGCCCCGGAGGGGTCAATGAGCAGTTCTTC,CASSPGGVNEQFF
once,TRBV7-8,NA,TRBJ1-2,TGTGCCAGCAGCTTAGCGCACAGTGAAGATGGCTACACCTTC,CASSLAHSEDGYTF
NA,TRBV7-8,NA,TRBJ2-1,TGTGCCAGCAGCGGACAACGTGGGTTGATTGAGCAGTTCTTC,CASSGQRGLIEQFF
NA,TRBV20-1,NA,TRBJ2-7,TGCAGTGCCAGGGGGGTCTACGAGCAGTACTTC,CSARGVYEQYF
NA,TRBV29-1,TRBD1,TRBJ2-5,TGCAGCGTTGAACCGGCGGACAGGGGAGAGACCCAGTACTTC,CSVEPADRGETQYF
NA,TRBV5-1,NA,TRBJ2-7,TGCGCCAGCAGCCCACCGACAAGGGGCTCCTACGAGCAGTACTTC,CASSPPTRGSYEQYF
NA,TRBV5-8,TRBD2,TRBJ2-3,TGTGCCAGCAGCTTCGGACTAGCGGGAGAAAAAGATACGCAGTATTTT,CASSFGLAGEKDTQYF
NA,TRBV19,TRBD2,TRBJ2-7,TGTGCCAGTAGTACTCCCTTGAGCGGGAGTGGATACGAGCAGTACTTC,CASSTPLSGSGYEQYF
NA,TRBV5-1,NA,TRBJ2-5,TGCGCCAGCAGCTTGTCAGCCCTCCAAGAGACCCAGTACTTC,CASSLSALQETQYF